This T cell receptor beta chain was sequenced in a study of T-cell memory formation after mild COVID-19. Study-level information: The study found TCR clusters largely donor specific.

Regarding the study as a whole: The finding that pre-infection memory included some responding clones suggested that cross-reactive memory joined. CD4/CD8 balance characterized clones contracting day 15 to 85, and CD4+ skew characterized later expanders. CD4+ contracting clones were found mainly in CM and EM, and CD8+ ones in EMRA.

Only a few counts were recorded for this clonotype. The target antigen is unknown. The V segment lost 1 base and the J segment 0 bases; nucleotides outside the gene matches: 10. Germline loops: CDR1 DFQATT, CDR2 SNEGSKA (reference sequence). This CDR3 comprises 20 residues. MiXCR, run by TCRdb on the 5' RACE reads, gives a single entry per CDR3 protein. The sample yields tens of thousands of distinct CDR3 sequences, under 7.5% seen once. The chain recombines TRBV20-1 with TRBJ2-1; 15 nucleotides agree with TRBD2. This sequence originates from a man aged 18 to 30 who had mild COVID-19 (a few samples of this study predate the infection). Cell type and time point are not known. Sequencing was done on a sample of PBMCs or a T cell subset sorted from them (not recorded which). CDR3 sequence: CSARVWTSGGVRSSYNEQFF. DNA for the CDR3: TGCAGTGCTAGAGTCTGGACTAGCGGGGGGGTTAGGAGCTCCTACAATGAGCAGTTCTTC.